A single T cell receptor (beta chain) is shown here with its context. The antigen is not known. The sample belongs to a study of T cells in localized non-small cell lung cancer. Study-level results: Adjacent uninvolved lung had the highest clonality, suggesting focused antigen responses. Out of the top 100 tumor clones, a median approximately 57 were seen in adjacent lung. A denser population of T cells in blood accompanied longer overall survival.

Using immunoSEQ multiplex PCR, the repertoire was profiled, and TCRdb retains in-frame clones only, with some absent. The sample records under 55,000 clones, roughly 75% being singletons. This TCR came from a woman aged 35 to 70 with stage II lung adenocarcinoma. The starting material was PBMCs, obtained before any cancer treatment.

CDR3 amino acids: CASSPTGISSTDTQYF. The CDR3 DNA reads TGTGCCAGCTCCCCCACAGGGATCTCTAGCACAGATACGCAGTATTTT. The chain couples TRBV4-2 to TRBJ2-3; perhaps TRBD1 as D (6 bases). Trimming stripped 8 bases from V and 0 bases from J, with 18 bases between. This CDR3 is built from 16 residues. From germline, CDR1 is LGHNA and CDR2 YNFKEQ.